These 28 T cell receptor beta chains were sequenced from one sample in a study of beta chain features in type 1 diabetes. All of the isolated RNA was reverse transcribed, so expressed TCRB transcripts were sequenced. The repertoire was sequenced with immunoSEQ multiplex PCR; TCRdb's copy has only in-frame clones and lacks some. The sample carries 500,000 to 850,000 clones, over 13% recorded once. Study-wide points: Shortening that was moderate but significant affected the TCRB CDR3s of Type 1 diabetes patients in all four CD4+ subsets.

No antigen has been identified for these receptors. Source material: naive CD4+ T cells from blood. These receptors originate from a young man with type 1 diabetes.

As DNA, the CDR3 is TGTGCCAGCAGCTTGCGCGGGCCCACAGATACGCAGTATTTT. Translation gives CASSLRGPTDTQYF. V is TRBV5-6 and J is TRBJ2-3; tentatively, D is TRBD2 (5 bases). This CDR3 is built from 14 residues. Deletions cut 1 base from V and 2 bases from J, with 8 bases between. Germline CDR1 reads SGHDT; CDR2 reads YYEEEE. Combining the CDR3 with reference TRBV5-6 and TRBJ2-3 gives the whole variable domain DAGVTQSPTHLIKTRGQQVTLRCSPKSGHDTVSWYQQALGQGPQFIFQYYEEEERQRGNFPDRFSGHQFPNYSSELNVNALLLGDSALYLCASSLRGPTDTQYFGPGTRLTVL.

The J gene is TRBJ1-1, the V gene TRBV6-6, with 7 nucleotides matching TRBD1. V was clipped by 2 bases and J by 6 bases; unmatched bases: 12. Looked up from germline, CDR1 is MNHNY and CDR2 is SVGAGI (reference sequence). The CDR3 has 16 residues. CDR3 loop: CASSYLISRQGPEAFF. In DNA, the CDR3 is TGTGCCAGCAGTTACCTAATTTCGCGACAGGGCCCTGAAGCTTTCTTT.

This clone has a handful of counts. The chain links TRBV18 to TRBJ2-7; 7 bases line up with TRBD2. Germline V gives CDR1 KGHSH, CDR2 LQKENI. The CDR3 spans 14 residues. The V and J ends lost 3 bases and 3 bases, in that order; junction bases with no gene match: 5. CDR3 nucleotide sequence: TGTGCCAGCTCACCCGGGACTACCATCTACGAGCAGTACTTC. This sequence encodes CASSPGTTIYEQYF.

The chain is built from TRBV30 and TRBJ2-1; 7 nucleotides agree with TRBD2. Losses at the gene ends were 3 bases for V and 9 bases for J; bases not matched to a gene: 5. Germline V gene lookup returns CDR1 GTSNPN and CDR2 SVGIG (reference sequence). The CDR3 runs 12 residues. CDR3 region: CAWSPRGVEQFF. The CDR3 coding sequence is TGTGCCTGGAGCCCCCGGGGGGTTGAGCAGTTCTTC.

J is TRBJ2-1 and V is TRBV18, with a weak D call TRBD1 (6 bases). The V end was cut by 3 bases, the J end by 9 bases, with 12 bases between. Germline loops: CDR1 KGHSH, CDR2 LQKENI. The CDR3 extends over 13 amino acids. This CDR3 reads CASSPASRGEQFF. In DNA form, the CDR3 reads TGTGCCAGCTCACCCGCCAGCAGGGGTGAGCAGTTCTTC. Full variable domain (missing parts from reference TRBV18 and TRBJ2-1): NAGVMQNPRHLVRRRGQEARLRCSPMKGHSHVYWYRQLPEEGLKFMVYLQKENIIDESGMPKERFSAEFPKEGPSILRIQQVVRGDSAAYFCASSPASRGEQFFGPGTRLTVL.

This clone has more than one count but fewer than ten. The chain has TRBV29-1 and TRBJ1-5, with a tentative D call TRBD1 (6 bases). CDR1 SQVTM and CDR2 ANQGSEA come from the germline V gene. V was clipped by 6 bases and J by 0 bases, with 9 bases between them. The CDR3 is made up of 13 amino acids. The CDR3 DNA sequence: TGCAGCGTAGGACAGTCTAGCAATCAGCCCCAGCATTTT. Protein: CSVGQSSNQPQHF.

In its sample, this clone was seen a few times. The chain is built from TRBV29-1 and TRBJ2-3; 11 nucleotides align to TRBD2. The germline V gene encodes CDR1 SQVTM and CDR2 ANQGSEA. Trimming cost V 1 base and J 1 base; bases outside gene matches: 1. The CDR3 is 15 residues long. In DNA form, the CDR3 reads TGCAGCGTTGAAGTACTAGCGGGGGGCACAGATACGCAGTATTTT. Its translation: CSVEVLAGGTDTQYF.

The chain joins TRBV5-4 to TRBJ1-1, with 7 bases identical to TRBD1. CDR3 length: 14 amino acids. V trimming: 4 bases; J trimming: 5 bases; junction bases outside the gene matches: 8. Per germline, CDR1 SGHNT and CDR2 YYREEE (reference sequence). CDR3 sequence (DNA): TGTGCCAGCAGCGGGTACAGGGGTGGTACTGAAGCTTTCTTT. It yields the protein CASSGYRGGTEAFF.

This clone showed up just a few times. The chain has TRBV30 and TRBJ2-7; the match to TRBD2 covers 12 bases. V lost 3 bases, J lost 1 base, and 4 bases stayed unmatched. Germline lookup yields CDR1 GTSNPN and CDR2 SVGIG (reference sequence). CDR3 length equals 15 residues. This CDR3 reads CAWRGLAGQSYEQYF. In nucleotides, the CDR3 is TGTGCCTGGAGGGGACTAGCGGGTCAATCCTACGAGCAGTACTTC.

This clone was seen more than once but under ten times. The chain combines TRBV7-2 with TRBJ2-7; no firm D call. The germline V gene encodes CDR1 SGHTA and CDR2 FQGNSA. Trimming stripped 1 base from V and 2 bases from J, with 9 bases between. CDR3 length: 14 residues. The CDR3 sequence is CASSLGARTYEQYF. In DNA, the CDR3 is TGTGCCAGCAGCTTAGGGGCCAGAACCTACGAGCAGTACTTC.

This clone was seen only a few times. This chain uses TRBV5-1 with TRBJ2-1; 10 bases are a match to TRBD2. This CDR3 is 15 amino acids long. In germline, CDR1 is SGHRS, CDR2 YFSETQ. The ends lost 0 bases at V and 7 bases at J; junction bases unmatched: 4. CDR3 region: CASSLVGTSVNEQFF. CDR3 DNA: TGCGCCAGCAGCTTGGTAGGGACTAGCGTAAATGAGCAGTTCTTC.

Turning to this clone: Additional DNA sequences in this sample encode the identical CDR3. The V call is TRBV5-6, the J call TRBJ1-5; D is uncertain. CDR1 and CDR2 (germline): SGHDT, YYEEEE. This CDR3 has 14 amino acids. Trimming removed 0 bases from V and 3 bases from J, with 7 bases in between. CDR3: CASSLGQLNQPQHF. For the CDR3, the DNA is TGTGCCAGCAGCTTGGGGCAGCTCAATCAGCCCCAGCATTTT.

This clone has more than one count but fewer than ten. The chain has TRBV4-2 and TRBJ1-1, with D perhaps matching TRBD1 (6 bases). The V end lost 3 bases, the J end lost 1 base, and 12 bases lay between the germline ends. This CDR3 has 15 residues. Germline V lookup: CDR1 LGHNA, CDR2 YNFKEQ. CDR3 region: CASSQGRDTNTEAFF. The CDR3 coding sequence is TGTGCCAGCAGCCAGGGTCGGGACACGAACACTGAAGCTTTCTTT.

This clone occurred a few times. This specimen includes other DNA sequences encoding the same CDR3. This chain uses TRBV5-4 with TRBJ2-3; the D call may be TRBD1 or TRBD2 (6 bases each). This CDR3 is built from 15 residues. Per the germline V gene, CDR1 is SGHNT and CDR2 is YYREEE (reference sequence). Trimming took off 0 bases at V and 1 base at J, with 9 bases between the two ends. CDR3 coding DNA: TGTGCCAGCAGCTTGGCGGGGGCCGGCACAGATACGCAGTATTTT. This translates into CASSLAGAGTDTQYF.

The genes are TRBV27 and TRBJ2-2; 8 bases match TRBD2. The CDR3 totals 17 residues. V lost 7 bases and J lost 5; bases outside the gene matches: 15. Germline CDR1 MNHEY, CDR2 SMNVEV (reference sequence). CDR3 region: CASNRGGSGGRTGELFF. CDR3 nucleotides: TGTGCCAGCAATAGAGGCGGGTCGGGGGGGCGAACCGGGGAGCTGTTTTTT.

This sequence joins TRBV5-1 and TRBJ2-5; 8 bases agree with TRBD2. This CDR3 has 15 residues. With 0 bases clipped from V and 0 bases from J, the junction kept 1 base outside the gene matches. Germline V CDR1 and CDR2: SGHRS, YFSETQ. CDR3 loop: CASSLGGRYQETQYF. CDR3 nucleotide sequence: TGCGCCAGCAGCTTGGGCGGGAGGTACCAAGAGACCCAGTACTTC.

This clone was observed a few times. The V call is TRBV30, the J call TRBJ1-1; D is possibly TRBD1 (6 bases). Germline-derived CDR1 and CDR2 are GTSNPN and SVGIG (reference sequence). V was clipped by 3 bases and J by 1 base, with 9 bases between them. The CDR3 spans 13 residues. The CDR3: CAWSRTENTEAFF. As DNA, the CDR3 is TGTGCCTGGAGCCGGACAGAGAACACTGAAGCTTTCTTT. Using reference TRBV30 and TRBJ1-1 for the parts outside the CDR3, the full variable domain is SQTIHQWPATLVQPVGSPLSLECTVEGTSNPNLYWYRQAAGRGLQLLFYSVGIGQISSEVPQNLSASRPQDRQFILSSKKLLLSDSGFYLCAWSRTENTEAFFGQGTRLTVV.

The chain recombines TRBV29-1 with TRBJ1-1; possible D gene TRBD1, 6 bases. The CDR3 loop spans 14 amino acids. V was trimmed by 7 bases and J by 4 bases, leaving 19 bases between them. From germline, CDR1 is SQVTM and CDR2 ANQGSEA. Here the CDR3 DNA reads TGCAGCGGTGCAGGGAACAGGGAAAGCACTGAAGCTTTCTTT. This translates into CSGAGNRESTEAFF.

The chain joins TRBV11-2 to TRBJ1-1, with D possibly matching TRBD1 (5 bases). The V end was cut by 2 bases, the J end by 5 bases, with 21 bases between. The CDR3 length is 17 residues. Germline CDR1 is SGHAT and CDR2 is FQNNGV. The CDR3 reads CASSLQEVAGGYTEAFF. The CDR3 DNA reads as TGTGCCAGCAGCTTACAGGAGGTGGCCGGGGGGTATACTGAAGCTTTCTTT.

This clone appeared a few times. CDR3 nucleotide sequence: TGCAGCGTTGTACGGCGAGCGGGTCTAAGTATGAGCTACACCTTC. Protein product: CSVVRRAGLSMSYTF. This chain uses TRBV29-1 with TRBJ1-2, with D uncertain. Trimming left V 4 bases short and J 9 bases short, with 24 bases between. The CDR3 extends over 15 amino acids. Germline V gives CDR1 SQVTM, CDR2 ANQGSEA. Combining the CDR3 with reference TRBV29-1 and TRBJ1-2 gives the whole variable domain SAVISQKPSRDICQRGTSLTIQCQVDSQVTMMFWYRQQPGQSLTLIATANQGSEATYESGFVIDKFPISRPNLTFSTLTVSNMSPEDSSIYLCSVVRRAGLSMSYTFGSGTRLTVV.

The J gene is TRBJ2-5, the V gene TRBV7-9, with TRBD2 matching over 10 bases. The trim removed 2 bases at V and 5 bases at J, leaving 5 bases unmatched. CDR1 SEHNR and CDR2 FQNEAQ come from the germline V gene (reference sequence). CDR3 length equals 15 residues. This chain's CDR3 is CASSLRLAGVETQYF. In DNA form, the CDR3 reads TGTGCCAGCAGCTTAAGGCTAGCGGGAGTTGAGACCCAGTACTTC.

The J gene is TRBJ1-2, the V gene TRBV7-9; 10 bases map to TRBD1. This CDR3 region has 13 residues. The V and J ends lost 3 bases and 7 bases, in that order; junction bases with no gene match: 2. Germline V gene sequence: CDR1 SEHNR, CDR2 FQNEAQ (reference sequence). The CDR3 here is CASSLTGGVGYTF. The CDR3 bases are TGTGCCAGCAGCTTGACAGGGGGCGTTGGCTACACCTTC.

The CDR3: CASSPRPYGYTF. The CDR3 DNA follows: TGTGCCAGCAGCCCCAGACCCTATGGCTACACCTTC. The J gene is TRBJ1-2, the V gene TRBV6-1; the D is unclear. V gave up 6 bases and J gave up 4 bases, with 9 bases separating them. Per the germline V gene, CDR1 is MNHNS and CDR2 is SASEGT. This CDR3 is built from 12 residues.

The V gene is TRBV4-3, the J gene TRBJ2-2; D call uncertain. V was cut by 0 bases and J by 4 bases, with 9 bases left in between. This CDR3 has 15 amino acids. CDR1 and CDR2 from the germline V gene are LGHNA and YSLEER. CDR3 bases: TGCGCCAGCAGCCAAGATAGGACCATCACCGGGGAGCTGTTTTTT. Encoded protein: CASSQDRTITGELFF.

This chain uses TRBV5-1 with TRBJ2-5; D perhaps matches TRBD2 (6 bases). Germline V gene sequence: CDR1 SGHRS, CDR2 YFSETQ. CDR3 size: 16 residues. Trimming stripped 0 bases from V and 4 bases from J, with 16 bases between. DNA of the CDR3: TGCGCCAGCAGCTTGGGATCCACCATGGGGGGAGAGACCCAGTACTTC. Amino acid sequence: CASSLGSTMGGETQYF.

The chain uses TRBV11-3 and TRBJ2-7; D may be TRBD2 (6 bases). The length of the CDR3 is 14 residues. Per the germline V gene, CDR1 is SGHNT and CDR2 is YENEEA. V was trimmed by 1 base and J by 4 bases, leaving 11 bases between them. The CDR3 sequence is CASSLAGDSYEQYF. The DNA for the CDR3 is TGTGCCAGCAGCTTAGCCGGGGACTCGTACGAGCAGTACTTC. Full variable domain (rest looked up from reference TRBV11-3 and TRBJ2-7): EAGVVQSPRYKIIEKKQPVAFWCNPISGHNTLYWYLQNLGQGPELLIRYENEEAVDDSQLPKDRFSAERLKGVDSTLKIQPAELGDSAVYLCASSLAGDSYEQYFGPGTRLTVT.

DNA for the CDR3: TGTGCCAGCAGCACAGGGTTGGAGGGCTACACCTTC. Translated: CASSTGLEGYTF. This sequence joins TRBV27 and TRBJ1-2; D might be TRBD1 (6 bases). The V gene lost 6 bases and the J gene lost 8 bases, with 13 bases spanning the gap. This CDR3 spans 12 amino acids. Germline loops: CDR1 MNHEY, CDR2 SMNVEV (reference sequence).

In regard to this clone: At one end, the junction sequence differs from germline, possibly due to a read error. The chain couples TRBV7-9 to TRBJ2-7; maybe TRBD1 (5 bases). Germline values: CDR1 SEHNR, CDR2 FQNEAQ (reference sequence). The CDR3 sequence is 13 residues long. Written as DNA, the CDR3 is TGTGCCAGCAGCTTAGGTGAATTAGGACATAGAATCTTC. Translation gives CASSLGELGHRIF.